The 9 T cell receptor beta chains in this list originate from one sample, sequenced in a study of T cell responses to AZD1222 COVID-19 vaccine. Assay: immunoSEQ multiplex PCR; the TCRdb copy retains only in-frame clones and omits some. The top ten clones hold roughly 8.7% of a sample with more than 100,000 clones, 85% of them seen once. Sequencing used peripheral blood, obtained 28 days after the second dose of the MenACWY control vaccine. The receptors originated from an adult who received the MenACWY meningococcal vaccine as a control.

The V gene is TRBV10-3, the J gene TRBJ1-1; D ambiguous. This CDR3 has 14 amino acids. Germline V gene lookup returns CDR1 ENHRY and CDR2 SYGVKD. V was trimmed by 0 bases and J by 3 bases, leaving 8 bases between them. The CDR3 nucleotides are TGTGCCATCAGTGAGTCTTTCCCCGACACTGAAGCTTTCTTT. This sequence encodes CAISESFPDTEAFF.

The CDR3 sequence: CASSLDPSSNYGYTF. The CDR3 coding sequence is TGTGCCAGCAGCTTAGATCCCAGCTCTAACTATGGCTACACCTTC. V gene TRBV11-3 combines with J gene TRBJ1-2; D is unresolved. In germline, CDR1 is SGHNT, CDR2 YENEEA. CDR3 length: 15 amino acids. The V and J ends lost 0 bases and 0 bases respectively, with 8 bases between them.

CDR3 sequence: CAWGENSGEQFF. The CDR3 DNA is TGTGCCTGGGGGGAAAACTCGGGTGAGCAGTTCTTC. The chain carries TRBV30 and TRBJ2-1; D remains ambiguous. Germline assignment: CDR1 GTSNPN and CDR2 SVGIG (reference sequence). Trimming cost V 5 bases and J 9 bases, with 14 bases left between them. The CDR3 totals 12 residues.

V is TRBV3-1 (or the pseudogene TRBV3-2) and J is TRBJ2-7, with D maybe TRBD1 (6 bases). Trimming stripped 0 bases from V and 0 bases from J, with 12 bases between. Germline V lookup: CDR1 LGHDT, CDR2 YNNKEL (reference sequence). CDR3 length: 16 residues. The CDR3 DNA reads TGTGCCAGCAGCCAAGAAGAGGGGGTGACCTCCTACGAGCAGTACTTC. Its protein product is CASSQEEGVTSYEQYF.

The gene calls are TRBV18 and TRBJ2-1; TRBD2 is a possible D gene (5 bases). The CDR3 loop spans 12 amino acids. Looked up from germline, CDR1 is KGHSH and CDR2 is LQKENI. The V end was cut by 3 bases, the J end by 9 bases, with 9 bases between. The CDR3 here is CASSPSEGEQFF. In nucleotides, the CDR3 is TGTGCCAGCTCACCTTCAGAGGGTGAGCAGTTCTTC.

This chain links TRBV13 with TRBJ1-5; no reliable D call. The ends were cut back, 4 bases at V and 3 bases at J, with 10 bases in the middle. The CDR3 totals 14 residues. CDR1 is PRHDT and CDR2 is FYEKMQ in the germline V gene (reference sequence). CDR3 sequence (DNA): TGTGCCAGCAGCTCGACATCGAACAATCAGCCCCAGCATTTT. This gives the protein CASSSTSNNQPQHF.

J is TRBJ2-5 and V is TRBV11-3; 8 positions match TRBD2. This CDR3 contains 16 residues. Trimming took 5 bases from V and 4 from J; bases not matched to a gene: 12. CDR1 and CDR2 (germline): SGHNT, YENEEA. The CDR3 is CASSPGGSGVAETQYF. The CDR3, as DNA: TGTGCCAGCAGCCCTGGTGGTAGCGGGGTGGCAGAGACCCAGTACTTC.

V and J are TRBV7-2 and TRBJ2-7, with 11 bases lining up with TRBD2. The CDR3 totals 15 residues. CDR1 SGHTA and CDR2 FQGNSA come from the germline V gene. V was pared by 5 bases and J by 6 bases, with 9 bases of the junction left unmatched. The CDR3 bases are TGTGCCAGCAGCCCGCGACTAGCGGGGAGCGGCGAGCAGTACTTC. Its protein product is CASSPRLAGSGEQYF.

The chain carries TRBV7-2 and TRBJ1-2; a possible D gene is TRBD1 (5 bases). The CDR3 runs 12 residues. V was cut by 7 bases and J by 8 bases, with 14 bases left in between. CDR1 is SGHTA and CDR2 is FQGNSA in the germline V gene. CDR3 bases: TGTGCCAGCACCCCGGAGGGGAACGGCTACACCTTC. It is translated as CASTPEGNGYTF.